This T cell receptor (beta chain) was retrieved from a study of CD8 T cells in ankylosing spondylitis. This CDR3 spans 13 amino acids. CDR1 MNHEY and CDR2 SMNVEV come from the germline V gene (reference sequence). Trimming cost V 3 bases and J 4 bases, with 9 bases left between them. A few counts support this clonotype. Antigen specificity is unknown. Study-wide findings and caveats: Seemingly distinctive of ankylosing spondylitis blood was a TCR beta motif formed by eight highly homologous variants. Researchers reportedly found disease-linked clones significantly enriched in matched ankylosing spondylitis synovial fluid.

TCRdb fed the 5' RACE reads into MiXCR, producing one record per CDR3 protein. The sample lists 800,000 to 900,000 distinct CDR3 sequences; about an eighth were seen once. This chain links TRBV27 with TRBJ2-5, with unresolved D. Sequencing input: blood, either unsorted or a sorted T cell fraction (not recorded which). This sequence was found in a male donor with ankylosing spondylitis. The CDR3 reads CASSFDWRETQYF. CDR3 nucleotide sequence: TGTGCCAGCAGTTTCGATTGGAGAGAGACCCAGTACTTC.